These 22 T cell receptor beta chains share one sample of origin, sequenced in a study of T cells after yellow fever vaccination. TCRdb itself ran the 5' RACE reads through MiXCR, one entry per CDR3 protein. The profile shows 500,000 to 650,000 distinct CDR3 sequences, roughly a sixth of them singletons. The material was PBMCs, obtained more than 4 days after the first yellow fever vaccination. The receptors were gathered from a man younger than 30 who received the YFV17D yellow fever vaccine.

This rearrangement joins TRBV5-1 to TRBJ2-5; D is perhaps TRBD1 or TRBD2 (6 bases each). Germline CDR1 is SGHRS and CDR2 is YFSETQ. Trimming removed 6 bases from V and 4 bases from J, with 16 bases in between. The CDR3 runs 14 residues. CDR3 sequence: CASTLSGASETQYF. Written as DNA, the CDR3 is TGCGCCAGCACCCTTTCGGGGGCGTCAGAGACCCAGTACTTC.

The rearrangement uses TRBV6-5 and TRBJ2-2, with D possibly matching TRBD2 (5 bases). Trimming took off 2 bases at V and 4 bases at J, with 11 bases between the two ends. Germline loops: CDR1 MNHEY, CDR2 SVGAGI. The CDR3 is made up of 15 amino acids. CDR3 coding DNA: TGTGCCAGCAGTTACACCGGGGTGGGCACCGGGGAGCTGTTTTTT. Encoded protein: CASSYTGVGTGELFF.

V usage is TRBV6-1 and J usage is TRBJ2-5; D might be TRBD2 (5 bases). CDR1 and CDR2 from the germline V gene are MNHNS and SASEGT. The CDR3 covers 14 residues. Trimming took off 7 bases at V and 9 bases at J, with 21 bases between the two ends. The DNA of the CDR3 is TGTGCCAGCAAAGCCATAGCGCCCCCGAGTCCCCAGTACTTC. Protein product: CASKAIAPPSPQYF.

The CDR3 is CASSLAQDGTGLNSTNEKLFF. The CDR3 DNA is TGCGCCAGCAGCTTGGCCCAGGATGGGACAGGGCTGAATTCAACTAATGAAAAACTGTTTTTT. The chain carries TRBV5-1 and TRBJ1-4, with 9 bases matching TRBD1. The CDR3 is 21 amino acids. Germline V gives CDR1 SGHRS, CDR2 YFSETQ. Unmatched junction bases numbered 15, after V lost 0 bases and J lost 0 bases.

This rearrangement joins TRBV20-1 to TRBJ2-1; unclear D gene. Trimming pared 5 bases from V and 7 bases from J, leaving 9 bases between. The CDR3 extends over 11 amino acids. Germline CDR1 is DFQATT and CDR2 is SNEGSKA (reference sequence). CDR3 residues: CSAFFQNEQFF. The CDR3 DNA reads TGCAGTGCTTTCTTTCAAAATGAGCAGTTCTTC.

The V gene is TRBV7-7, the J gene TRBJ2-4, with D maybe TRBD2 (6 bases). Germline V lookup: CDR1 SSHAT, CDR2 FNYEAQ (reference sequence). This CDR3 comprises 15 residues. Trimming removed 7 bases from V and 0 bases from J, with 13 bases in between. The DNA for the CDR3 is TGTGCCAGCATCCCCGGGAGCGGAGCCAAAAACATTCAGTACTTC. Translated, it gives CASIPGSGAKNIQYF. The whole variable domain, filled in from reference TRBV7-7 and TRBJ2-4, reads GAGVSQSPRYKVTKRGQDVTLRCDPISSHATLYWYQQALGQGPEFLTYFNYEAQPDKSGLPSDRFSAERPEGSISTLTIQRTEQRDSAMYRCASIPGSGAKNIQYFGAGTRLSVL.

The chain employs TRBV20-1 and TRBJ2-3; D not certain. Per the germline V gene, CDR1 is DFQATT and CDR2 is SNEGSKA (reference sequence). The V gene lost 2 bases and the J gene lost 6 bases, with 18 bases spanning the gap. There are 15 residues in the CDR3. As DNA, the CDR3 is TGCAGTGCTAGACAGACCGGGTTTAGGTCGGATACGCAGTATTTT. Protein: CSARQTGFRSDTQYF.

This clonotype was counted only a few times. CDR3 protein: CAILPGTFYGYTF. The CDR3 DNA reads TGTGCCATCCTTCCTGGGACATTCTATGGCTACACCTTC. The chain is built from TRBV6-1 and TRBJ1-2, with TRBD1 as a possible D gene (6 bases). Trimming removed 10 bases from V and 4 bases from J, with 16 bases in between. CDR1 and CDR2 (germline): MNHNS, SASEGT. There are 13 residues in the CDR3.

The chain is built from TRBV9 and TRBJ1-2; TRBD1 matches at 7 bases. Germline V gives CDR1 SGDLS, CDR2 YYNGEE. This CDR3 comprises 14 residues. Trimming took 6 bases from V and 7 from J; bases not matched to a gene: 12. CDR3 sequence: CASTRDRAGLGYTF. CDR3 sequence (DNA): TGTGCCAGCACCAGAGACAGGGCGGGTCTTGGCTACACCTTC.

The table lists this clonotype with a few counts. V and J are TRBV3-2 and TRBJ2-2; TRBD1, the D gene given by the table, was not confirmed from the DNA. TRBV3-2 is assigned pseudogene status. This CDR3 has 18 residues. The CDR3 coding sequence is TGTGCCACCTGCCCAAAAACACAGGGTAGGAGAAGCACCGGGGAGCTGTTTTTT. Its protein product is CATCPKTQGRRSTGELFF.

This clonotype was observed a few times. The genes are TRBV6-1 and TRBJ1-2, with a tentative D call TRBD1 (5 bases). The germline gives CDR1 MNHNS, CDR2 SASEGT. The CDR3 is 14 residues long. The V gene lost 4 bases and the J gene lost 4 bases, with 13 bases spanning the gap. CDR3: CASSAPDTGYGYTF. DNA of the CDR3: TGTGCCAGCAGTGCCCCGGACACCGGCTATGGCTACACCTTC.

The table lists this clonotype with a few counts. This chain links TRBV7-2 with TRBJ1-2; possible D gene TRBD1, 5 bases. This CDR3 is 14 amino acids long. Germline V lookup: CDR1 SGHTA, CDR2 FQGNSA. V gave up 1 base and J gave up 4 bases, with 10 bases separating them. DNA for the CDR3: TGTGCCAGCAGCTTAGATTACGGGGCCTATGGCTACACCTTC. It codes for CASSLDYGAYGYTF.

This sequence joins TRBV12-3 or TRBV12-4 and TRBJ2-1; no definite D call. Trimming removed 8 bases from V and 5 bases from J, with 16 bases in between. This CDR3 region has 14 residues. The CDR3 DNA reads TGTGCCAGCCCCATTACCCTTACCAACAATGAGCAGTTCTTC. Protein sequence: CASPITLTNNEQFF.

This clonotype was seen at least ten times. This chain joins TRBV4-3 and TRBJ2-1; a possible D gene is TRBD2 (6 bases). Trimming shortened V by 0 bases and J by 6 bases, and 18 bases separated the two germline ends. Per germline, CDR1 LGHNA and CDR2 YSLEER. This CDR3 is built from 17 residues. The chain's CDR3 is CASSQDYPRSSGNEQFF. In nucleotides, the CDR3 is TGCGCCAGCAGCCAAGATTATCCCCGGAGTAGCGGCAATGAGCAGTTCTTC.

This clonotype was counted at least ten times. The junction departs from the called germline gene at one end, perhaps through a read error. The chain carries TRBV12-3 or TRBV12-4 and TRBJ2-7, with a possible D match to TRBD2 (6 bases). This CDR3 has 12 amino acids. This CDR3 reads CASSQWTTEPSF. Written as DNA, the CDR3 is TGTGCCAGCAGTCAGTGGACTACCGAGCCGAGCTTC.

V gene TRBV4-2 combines with J gene TRBJ2-1; 13 bases are shared with TRBD2. The V and J ends lost 1 base and 9 bases, in that order; junction bases with no gene match: 6. CDR1 LGHNA and CDR2 YNFKEQ come from the germline V gene. The CDR3 consists of 16 residues. The CDR3 protein is CASSQAGTSGAVEQFF. The CDR3 bases are TGTGCCAGCAGCCAAGCCGGGACTAGCGGGGCGGTTGAGCAGTTCTTC.

Only a few counts were recorded for this clonotype. The rearrangement uses TRBV7-2 and TRBJ2-1, with 10 bases lining up with TRBD2. Germline CDR1 and CDR2: SGHTA and FQGNSA. CDR3 size: 15 residues. V lost 4 bases, J lost 8 bases, and 8 bases stayed unmatched. The CDR3 region has the DNA TGTGCCAGCAGCTCACAAGCGGGGGGGTACGATGAGCAGTTCTTC. Its translation is CASSSQAGGYDEQFF.

This clonotype was detected a few times. J is TRBJ2-7 and V is TRBV3-1; TRBD1 matches 7 bases. The J segment lost 7 bases and the V segment lost 3 bases, leaving 9 bases of the junction unmatched. The CDR3 loop spans 14 amino acids. The germline V gene encodes CDR1 LGHDT and CDR2 YNNKEL (reference sequence). The CDR3 nucleotides are TGTGCCAGCAGCCATCCCGGACAGGAGAAGGAGCAGTACTTC. Amino acids: CASSHPGQEKEQYF.

The V and J genes are TRBV27 and TRBJ2-5; 7 bases fit TRBD1. Germline V gene lookup returns CDR1 MNHEY and CDR2 SMNVEV (reference sequence). The trim removed 5 bases at V and 0 bases at J, leaving 6 bases unmatched. This CDR3 has 15 amino acids. The CDR3 protein is CASSASTGYQETQYF. CDR3 sequence (DNA): TGTGCCAGCAGTGCCTCGACAGGGTACCAAGAGACCCAGTACTTC.

V is TRBV3-1 and J is TRBJ1-2; no clear D gene. CDR3 size: 16 residues. With 0 bases removed from V and 2 bases from J, the gap between germline ends came to 13 bases. Per the germline V gene, CDR1 is LGHDT and CDR2 is YNNKEL (reference sequence). The DNA of the CDR3 is TGTGCCAGCAGCCAAGATCCCGCTTGGGGAAACTATGGCTACACCTTC. Its translation: CASSQDPAWGNYGYTF.

CDR3 loop: CSARDGWYQETQYF. CDR3 coding DNA: TGCAGTGCTAGAGATGGGTGGTACCAAGAGACCCAGTACTTC. The genes are TRBV20-1 and TRBJ2-5; no definite D call. Germline lookup yields CDR1 DFQATT and CDR2 SNEGSKA (reference sequence). This CDR3 has 14 residues. The germline V and J ends were trimmed by 0 bases and 0 bases, with 8 bases remaining between them.

This clonotype showed up many times. The chain recombines TRBV5-8 with TRBJ1-6; D unresolved. Germline loops: CDR1 SGHTS, CDR2 YDEGEE. The V end was cut by 2 bases, the J end by 11 bases, with 8 bases between. This CDR3 has 12 amino acids. CDR3 protein: CASSFKRAPLHF. In DNA form, the CDR3 reads TGTGCCAGCAGCTTCAAAAGGGCACCCCTCCACTTT.